These 16 T cell receptor beta chains came from one sample sequenced in a study of CD8+ T cells in alopecia areata. Extraction of RNA preceded its reverse transcription into cDNA, which served as the sequencing template. This table comes from immunoSEQ multiplex PCR, and its TCRdb copy is limited to in-frame clones, with some not included. The sample has about 170,000 clones; 58% are singletons. Noted treatment: oral pan-JAK inhibitor, 5-10 mg twice daily. The sequences come from CD4+ T cells sorted from blood, collected at approximately week 61, from a patient treated with tofacitinib. The receptors were gathered from a human donor with alopecia areata.

The CDR3 region is CASKGLGAYGEKLFF. CDR3 DNA: TGTGCCAGCAAGGGCCTTGGGGCATATGGGGAAAAACTGTTTTTT. This chain joins TRBV27 and TRBJ1-4, with D possibly being TRBD1 (5 bases). V gave up 7 bases and J gave up 8 bases, with 20 bases separating them. The germline CDR1 and CDR2 sequences are MNHEY and SMNVEV (reference sequence). This CDR3 contains 15 residues. The full variable domain, with the rest looked up from reference TRBV27 and TRBJ1-4, is EAQVTQNPRYLITVTGKKLTVTCSQNMNHEYMSWYRQDPGLGLRQIYYSMNVEVTDKGDVPEGYKVSRKEKRNFPLILESPSPNQTSLYFCASKGLGAYGEKLFFGSGTQLSVL.

The genes are TRBV6-5 and TRBJ1-6; unclear D gene. The CDR3 is 15 amino acids. The V gene lost 5 bases and the J gene lost 3 bases, with 11 bases spanning the gap. Germline V gene lookup returns CDR1 MNHEY and CDR2 SVGAGI. The chain's CDR3 is CASSIQRDYNSPLHF. In DNA form, the CDR3 reads TGTGCCAGCAGTATCCAGAGAGACTATAATTCACCCCTCCACTTT.

This sequence joins TRBV30 and TRBJ2-5, with 8 bases lining up with TRBD1. CDR3 length equals 13 residues. Looked up from germline, CDR1 is GTSNPN and CDR2 is SVGIG (reference sequence). The V segment lost 5 bases and the J segment 6 bases; nucleotides outside the gene matches: 8. The CDR3 DNA sequence: TGTGCCTGGGAAACAGGGGGTTGGCAGACCCAGTACTTC. It encodes CAWETGGWQTQYF.

This clone came up once. The V and J genes are TRBV7-2 and TRBJ2-7, with 10 bases aligning to TRBD1. The V and J ends lost 1 base and 6 bases, in that order; junction bases with no gene match: 9. This CDR3 is built from 16 residues. The V gene's germline CDR1 is SGHTA and CDR2 FQGNSA. The CDR3 DNA reads as TGTGCCAGCAGCTTAGGAGCGGGACAGGGGATCTCCGAGCAGTACTTC. As protein: CASSLGAGQGISEQYF.

In its sample, this clone was seen a few times. This sequence joins TRBV7-8 and TRBJ2-5, with 8 nucleotides matching TRBD1. There are 14 residues in the CDR3. V lost 5 bases to trimming and J lost 5 bases; unmatched junction nucleotides: 7. Looked up from germline, CDR1 is SGHVS and CDR2 is FQNEAQ. CDR3 DNA sequence: TGTGCCAGCAGCGGACGGACAGGGAGGGAGACCCAGTACTTC. This codes for CASSGRTGRETQYF.

The chain employs TRBV27 and TRBJ2-3; 7 positions agree with TRBD2. CDR1 MNHEY and CDR2 SMNVEV come from the germline V gene (reference sequence). The V and J ends lost 7 bases and 4 bases, in that order; junction bases with no gene match: 14. The CDR3 runs 16 residues. The CDR3, as DNA: TGTGCCAGCACCAGAAGGTGGGGCGGGGGACCAGATACGCAGTATTTT. This sequence encodes CASTRRWGGGPDTQYF.

The rearrangement joins TRBV4-2 to TRBJ2-2; 9 positions match TRBD1. V dropped 4 bases and J dropped 3; count of bases not matched to a gene: 9. Per the germline V gene, CDR1 is LGHNA and CDR2 is YNFKEQ. This CDR3 is 17 amino acids long. Here the CDR3 DNA reads TGTGCCAGCAGCCCCCACCCGAGACAGGGGGACACCGGGGAGCTGTTTTTT. It codes for CASSPHPRQGDTGELFF.

V and J are TRBV10-3 and TRBJ2-7; a possible D gene is TRBD1 (5 bases). V dropped 8 bases and J dropped 0 bases, with 8 bases sitting between them. This CDR3 contains 12 residues. CDR1 is ENHRY and CDR2 is SYGVKD in the germline V gene. CDR3 coding DNA: TGTGCCATCGCAGGGCTCTCCTACGAGCAGTACTTC. Its protein product is CAIAGLSYEQYF.

The chain joins TRBV7-9 to TRBJ2-6; tentatively, D is TRBD1 (6 bases). This CDR3 is built from 16 residues. From germline, CDR1 is SEHNR and CDR2 FQNEAQ (reference sequence). V was cut by 5 bases and J by 0 bases, with 11 bases left in between. CDR3 protein: CASSQQGTSGANVLTF. In nucleotides, the CDR3 is TGTGCCAGCAGCCAACAGGGTACCTCTGGGGCCAACGTCCTGACTTTC.

This clone was counted a few times. The chain employs TRBV25-1 and TRBJ1-5; no reliable D call. Trimming took off 5 bases at V and 2 bases at J, with 4 bases between the two ends. CDR1 and CDR2 from the germline V gene are MGHDK and SYGVNS. CDR3 size: 12 residues. In nucleotides, the CDR3 is TGTGCCAGCAGTCCCGGCAATCAGCCCCAGCATTTT. Translation gives CASSPGNQPQHF. The full variable domain, its missing parts supplied by reference TRBV25-1 and TRBJ1-5, is EADIYQTPRYLVIGTGKKITLECSQTMGHDKMYWYQQDPGMELHLIHYSYGVNSTEKGDLSSESTVSRIRTEHFPLTLESARPSHTSQYLCASSPGNQPQHFGDGTRLSIL.

The chain has TRBV6-5 and TRBJ1-1, with D unresolved. Germline values: CDR1 MNHEY, CDR2 SVGAGI. There are 11 residues in the CDR3. Trimming took 2 bases from V and 6 from J, leaving 4 bases between them. The CDR3 region has the DNA TGTGCCAGCAGTTACGGATCTGAAGCTTTCTTT. As protein: CASSYGSEAFF.

This rearrangement joins TRBV15 to TRBJ1-2; D unclear. Trimming shortened V by 5 bases and J by 1 base, and 8 bases separated the two germline ends. CDR1 is LNHNV, CDR2 YYDKDF, per germline (reference sequence). This CDR3 contains 13 residues. For the CDR3, the DNA is TGTGCCACCAGCGGAACATATAACTATGGCTACACCTTC. It is translated as CATSGTYNYGYTF.

The CDR3 here is CASNQQGVTYEQYF. CDR3 DNA: TGTGCCAGCAATCAGCAGGGGGTGACCTACGAGCAGTACTTC. The rearrangement uses TRBV5-6 and TRBJ2-7; 7 nucleotides align to TRBD1. Trimming at V came to 6 bases and at J to 2 bases, leaving 8 bases not matched to a gene. Per the germline V gene, CDR1 is SGHDT and CDR2 is YYEEEE. This CDR3 is 14 amino acids long.

This chain connects TRBV6-5 to TRBJ1-5; D not certain. V was clipped by 0 bases and J by 7 bases, with 13 bases between them. Germline V gene data show CDR1 as MNHEY and CDR2 as SVGAGI. The CDR3 is 15 amino acids. The CDR3 protein is CASSYSRAREQPQHF. The CDR3 DNA follows: TGTGCCAGCAGTTACTCGAGGGCTAGGGAACAGCCCCAGCATTTT.

The chain has TRBV11-2 and TRBJ1-1; 7 nucleotides agree with TRBD1. In germline, CDR1 is SGHAT, CDR2 FQNNGV. The trim removed 1 base at V and 11 bases at J, leaving 7 bases unmatched. This CDR3 contains 13 residues. CDR3 DNA: TGTGCCAGCAGCTTAGGGTCAAAGGACAGGGCTTTCTTT. Its protein is CASSLGSKDRAFF.

This chain connects TRBV9 to TRBJ2-5; 9 nucleotides line up with TRBD2. Germline V gene lookup returns CDR1 SGDLS and CDR2 YYNGEE. Trimming at V came to 0 bases and at J to 5 bases, leaving 8 bases not matched to a gene. The CDR3 covers 16 residues. This CDR3 reads CASSVGGGGARETQYF. In DNA, the CDR3 is TGTGCCAGCAGCGTAGGAGGCGGGGGGGCCCGGGAGACCCAGTACTTC.